A single sample gave rise to the 4 T cell receptor beta chains below, sequenced in a study of OX40 agonist ivuxolimab in advanced cancers. The protocol was immunoSEQ multiplex PCR, while the TCRdb copy is restricted to in-frame clones and leaves out a portion. This table has over 20,000 clones, around nine tenths appearing once. The material was CD4+ or CD8+ T cells sorted from blood, obtained in a trial of the OX40 agonist ivuxolimab. The receptor set was obtained from an adult with an advanced solid tumor such as melanoma, head and neck, liver or kidney cancer.

This clone was counted between two and nine times. V usage is TRBV19 and J usage is TRBJ2-2, with D possibly matching TRBD2 (6 bases). This CDR3 is 12 amino acids long. Trimming removed 7 bases at V and 4 bases at J, with 7 bases between. Germline V gene lookup returns CDR1 LNHDA and CDR2 SQIVND (reference sequence). The CDR3 here is CASKLATGELFF. In DNA, the CDR3 is TGTGCCAGTAAACTAGCCACCGGGGAGCTGTTTTTT.

Written as DNA, the CDR3 is TGCAGCGTTGTAATTCCCAGAGATCCAGAGACCCAGTACTTC. This gives the protein CSVVIPRDPETQYF. V is TRBV29-1 and J is TRBJ2-5, with D hard to call. Germline CDR1 is SQVTM and CDR2 is ANQGSEA. The CDR3 spans 14 residues. Trimming removed 4 bases from V and 4 bases from J, with 16 bases in between.

The genes are TRBV19 and TRBJ1-1; no firm D call. Trimming pared 5 bases from V and 5 bases from J, leaving 18 bases between. Germline V gene lookup returns CDR1 LNHDA and CDR2 SQIVND (reference sequence). The CDR3 is 15 amino acids. The CDR3: CASSSPTSRNTEAFF. The DNA for the CDR3 is TGTGCCAGTAGTTCCCCGACTAGTCGCAATACTGAAGCTTTCTTT.

This clone was picked up a small number of times. V is TRBV19 and J is TRBJ1-2, with D possibly TRBD1 on 5 matching bases. The germline CDR1 and CDR2 sequences are LNHDA and SQIVND (reference sequence). Trimming took 1 base from V and 8 from J, leaving 20 bases between them. The CDR3 spans 16 residues. The CDR3 loop is CASSIAPVRAGDGYTF. The CDR3 bases are TGTGCCAGTAGTATAGCCCCGGTACGGGCCGGGGACGGCTACACCTTC.